The T cell receptor (beta chain) under discussion was sequenced for a study of blood T cells in healthy people across ages. Broader study findings: Expanded clonotype changes were possibly confounded by unknown donor CMV status. Age brought a roughly linear fall in TCR beta diversity measured per million T cells.

The authors ran a second PCR of about 7 to 11 cycles using a sample-barcoded 5' primer and a J-beta primer mix. A template-switch adaptor that had 12 random nucleotides put a tag on each cDNA molecule. All samples yielded 2.5 million or more CDR3-containing paired-end reads. TCRdb passed the 5' RACE reads through MiXCR, listing each CDR3 protein once. The sample yields 1.5 million to 2 million distinct CDR3 sequences, roughly 50% seen once. This CDR3 has 13 residues. The V end lost 5 bases, the J end lost 2 bases, and 9 bases lay between the germline ends. Germline lookup yields CDR1 SEHNR and CDR2 FQNEAQ (reference sequence). This clonotype was recorded once. Antigen specificity is unknown.

Sequencing was performed on blood. J is TRBJ2-5 and V is TRBV7-9, with D hard to call. The source of this sequence is a woman between 40 and 55 years old in good health. The CDR3 coding sequence is TGTGCCAGCAGCCCACCACAGCAAGAGACCCAGTACTTC. Amino acid sequence: CASSPPQQETQYF.